This passage covers 20 T cell receptor beta chains from one sample sequenced in a study of T cells after yellow fever vaccination. Using its own MiXCR run on the 5' RACE reads, TCRdb lists one record per CDR3 protein. The repertoire holds some 500,000 distinct CDR3 sequences, with about 13% as singletons. Sample: PBMCs, taken on the day of the yellow fever booster vaccination. The receptor source for this set is a man between 25 and 39 years old who received the YFV17D yellow fever vaccine.

In this sample, this clonotype turned up a few times. The genes are TRBV20-1 and TRBJ2-4, with a weak D call TRBD2 (5 bases). Trimming stripped 4 bases from V and 2 bases from J, with 12 bases between. Per germline, CDR1 DFQATT and CDR2 SNEGSKA (reference sequence). The CDR3 is 14 amino acids. CDR3 bases: TGCAGTGCTACCCCCGGGGTGTCCAAAAACATTCAGTACTTC. Its protein is CSATPGVSKNIQYF.

This clonotype was detected only a few times. The CDR3 DNA reads as TGTGCCACCAGCGGAATCTTTCAGGGACCCACAGATACGCAGTATTTT. Its translation is CATSGIFQGPTDTQYF. This chain connects TRBV15 to TRBJ2-3; D might be TRBD1 or TRBD2, each matching 5 bases. In germline, CDR1 is LNHNV, CDR2 YYDKDF (reference sequence). This CDR3 contains 16 residues. Between the trimmed V and J ends, which lost 5 bases and 2 bases, there was a span of 17 bases. The whole variable domain, remainder taken from reference TRBV15 and TRBJ2-3, is DAMVIQNPRYQVTQFGKPVTLSCSQTLNHNVMYWYQQKSSQAPKLLFHYYDKDFNNEADTPDNFQSRRPNTSFCFLDIRSPGLGDTAMYLCATSGIFQGPTDTQYFGPGTRLTVL.

This clonotype was counted many times. J is TRBJ2-2 and V is TRBV7-9; 9 nucleotides line up with TRBD2. V shed 5 bases and J 5 bases; nucleotides not matched to a gene: 6. The CDR3 covers 15 residues. Germline V lookup: CDR1 SEHNR, CDR2 FQNEAQ (reference sequence). CDR3 bases: TGTGCCAGCAGCCATAGCGGGAGTGGAACCGGGGAGCTGTTTTTT. Its translation: CASSHSGSGTGELFF.

The chain recombines TRBV3-1 with TRBJ2-2, with TRBD1 matching 7 bases. The CDR3 is made up of 14 amino acids. From germline, CDR1 is LGHDT and CDR2 YNNKEL (reference sequence). Trimming removed 5 bases from V and 6 bases from J; junction bases left unmatched: 6. The CDR3 here is CASSERGLAGELFF. CDR3 bases: TGTGCCAGCAGCGAAAGGGGGCTCGCCGGGGAGCTGTTTTTT. The full variable domain, its missing parts supplied by reference TRBV3-1 and TRBJ2-2, is DTAVSQTPKYLVTQMGNDKSIKCEQNLGHDTMYWYKQDSKKFLKIMFSYNNKELIINETVPNRFSPKSPDKAHLNLHINSLELGDSAVYFCASSERGLAGELFFGEGSRLTVL.

This chain links TRBV4-2 with TRBJ2-6; D is ambiguous. Germline lookup yields CDR1 LGHNA and CDR2 YNFKEQ. CDR3 length: 20 residues. Trimming took 2 bases from V and 1 from J, leaving 21 bases between them. DNA of the CDR3: TGTGCCAGCAGCCAACTCTTCAGCACAGCCCGAAGTTCTGGGGCCAACGTCCTGACTTTC. Residues: CASSQLFSTARSSGANVLTF.

V usage is TRBV6-5 and J usage is TRBJ2-7, with 9 nucleotides matching TRBD1. Germline values: CDR1 MNHEY, CDR2 SVGAGI. Trimming took 5 bases from V and 3 from J; bases not matched to a gene: 5. The CDR3 extends over 14 amino acids. The CDR3 spells CASSTSGQGYEQYF. In nucleotides, the CDR3 is TGTGCCAGCAGTACCTCGGGACAGGGCTACGAGCAGTACTTC.

The chain employs TRBV19 and TRBJ1-5, with TRBD1 as a possible D gene (5 bases). The germline V and J ends were trimmed by 5 bases and 6 bases, with 14 bases remaining between them. Germline lookup yields CDR1 LNHDA and CDR2 SQIVND (reference sequence). The CDR3 runs to 14 residues. CDR3 loop: CASSYGGSSQPQHF. The CDR3 nucleotides read TGTGCCAGTAGTTACGGGGGGTCCTCTCAGCCCCAGCATTTT.

In this sample, this clonotype turned up a few times. J is TRBJ1-2 and V is TRBV25-1; D unclear. Per germline, CDR1 MGHDK and CDR2 SYGVNS. Trimming stripped 1 base from V and 1 base from J, with 16 bases between. CDR3 length: 17 residues. The CDR3 protein is CASSEWVSRDSNYGYTF. The DNA of the CDR3 is TGTGCCAGCAGTGAATGGGTGTCCCGGGATAGTAACTATGGCTACACCTTC.

This chain joins TRBV12-3 or TRBV12-4 and TRBJ2-1; weak D call: TRBD2 (7 bases). V dropped 7 bases and J dropped 2 bases, with 15 bases sitting between them. The CDR3 sequence is 15 residues long. CDR3 sequence (DNA): TGTGCCAGCACCCCGGGGGGCATCACCTACAATGAGCAGTTCTTC. Translation gives CASTPGGITYNEQFF.

This clonotype has at least ten counts. This chain links TRBV20-1 with TRBJ2-7; D not resolved. V was shortened by 0 bases and J by 3 bases, with 15 bases between the two germline ends. The CDR3 runs 15 residues. The germline CDR1 and CDR2 sequences are DFQATT and SNEGSKA (reference sequence). The CDR3 DNA follows: TGCAGTGCTAGAGATATGAGGCGCAACAGCTACGAGCAGTACTTC. Translating it yields CSARDMRRNSYEQYF.

This clonotype was counted between two and nine times. The chain combines TRBV3-1 with TRBJ2-2; 7 nucleotides align to TRBD1. The CDR3 is 15 amino acids. V was pared by 7 bases and J by 8 bases, with 13 bases of the junction left unmatched. Germline values: CDR1 LGHDT, CDR2 YNNKEL (reference sequence). The DNA of the CDR3 is TGTGCCAGCACCCTTGTGGCAGGGGGATATGGGGAGCTGTTTTTT. It is translated as CASTLVAGGYGELFF.

The chain links TRBV9 to TRBJ2-1; D is uncertain. Germline assignment: CDR1 SGDLS and CDR2 YYNGEE. The CDR3 is 16 residues long. V was shortened by 1 base and J by 1 base, with 12 bases between the two germline ends. DNA of the CDR3: TGTGCCAGCAGCGTATTGGGTTCGCGGTCCTACAATGAGCAGTTCTTC. Translating gives CASSVLGSRSYNEQFF.

This clonotype has just a few counts. V and J are TRBV12-3 or TRBV12-4 and TRBJ2-7, with TRBD2 matching 10 bases. The J segment lost 4 bases and the V segment lost 10 bases, leaving 13 bases of the junction unmatched. The CDR3 spans 15 residues. DNA of the CDR3: TGTGCCATCAGCCCCGCGGGACTAGCGAGTTACGAGCAGTACTTC. It is translated as CAISPAGLASYEQYF.

This clonotype has a count of ten or more. The rearrangement joins TRBV5-6 to TRBJ2-1; D is possibly TRBD2 (5 bases). Trimming removed 3 bases at V and 4 bases at J, with 14 bases between. The CDR3 sequence is 15 residues long. The germline V gene has CDR1 SGHDT and CDR2 YYEEEE. CDR3 region: CASSYSGRGYNEQFF. The CDR3 DNA reads TGTGCCAGCAGCTACAGCGGAAGAGGTTACAATGAGCAGTTCTTC. The variable domain in full, completed from reference TRBV5-6 and TRBJ2-1, reads DAGVTQSPTHLIKTRGQQVTLRCSPKSGHDTVSWYQQALGQGPQFIFQYYEEEERQRGNFPDRFSGHQFPNYSSELNVNALLLGDSALYLCASSYSGRGYNEQFFGPGTRLTVL.

Many counts were recorded for this clonotype. V is TRBV4-3 and J is TRBJ2-3; D uncertain. V was trimmed by 1 base and J by 7 bases, leaving 6 bases between them. This CDR3 region has 12 residues. Germline V gene sequence: CDR1 LGHNA, CDR2 YSLEER. The DNA for the CDR3 is TGCGCCAGCAGCCAAGGGCGGAATACGCAGTATTTT. This sequence encodes CASSQGRNTQYF.

CDR3 in DNA: TGCGCCAGCAGCCCGGTTGGGACGGTGAACACCGGGGAGCTGTTTTTT. This gives the protein CASSPVGTVNTGELFF. The chain links TRBV4-3 to TRBJ2-2; D possibly matches TRBD1 or TRBD2 (5 bases each). Trimming stripped 4 bases from V and 1 base from J, with 13 bases between. The CDR3 is 16 amino acids. In germline, CDR1 is LGHNA, CDR2 YSLEER.

This clonotype was detected a few times. This chain uses TRBV20-1 with TRBJ2-7; the match to TRBD1 covers 9 bases. The junction had 16 bases not matched to a gene; V was cut back by 7 bases and J by 6 bases. The CDR3 has 15 residues. From germline, CDR1 is DFQATT and CDR2 SNEGSKA (reference sequence). The CDR3 reads CSGLWGGTGTPEQYF. The DNA of the CDR3 is TGCAGTGGCCTGTGGGGCGGGACAGGGACCCCCGAGCAGTACTTC.

The chain has TRBV29-1 and TRBJ2-2; D uncertain. From germline, CDR1 is SQVTM and CDR2 ANQGSEA. This CDR3 spans 11 amino acids. The V gene lost 8 bases and the J gene lost 7 bases, with 11 bases spanning the gap. CDR3 amino acids: CSFVFSGELFF. The CDR3 nucleotides read TGCAGCTTCGTCTTCAGCGGGGAGCTGTTTTTT.

The chain uses TRBV29-1 and TRBJ2-7; the match to TRBD2 covers 9 bases. Looked up from germline, CDR1 is SQVTM and CDR2 is ANQGSEA. This CDR3 contains 14 residues. The V segment lost 4 bases and the J segment 4 bases; nucleotides outside the gene matches: 8. The CDR3 loop reads CSVGAGGPSYEQYF. The DNA for the CDR3 is TGCAGCGTTGGGGCGGGAGGGCCCTCTTACGAGCAGTACTTC.

This clonotype has more than one count but fewer than ten. One end of the junction does not line up with germline, which may come from a read error. CDR3: CASRLGSQGNYEQYF. The CDR3 region has the DNA TGTGCCAGCAGATTAGGATCCCAGGGCAACTACGAGCAGTACTTC. The chain links TRBV12-3 or TRBV12-4 to TRBJ2-7; possible D gene TRBD1, 5 bases. This CDR3 is 15 amino acids long.